This T cell receptor beta chain was obtained from a study of blood T cell repertoires in COVID-19. Across the whole study: Acute and convalescent COVID-19 specimens originated in the United States, Italy and Spain.

Trimming left V 1 base short and J 12 bases short, with 16 bases between. This CDR3 comprises 13 residues. Germline V gene lookup returns CDR1 GTSNPN and CDR2 SVGIG (reference sequence). The study drew participants aged roughly 18 to 95 years from fewer than 30 US areas. Before being deemed recovered, Cohort 3 donors had two negative PCRs, clearance, or symptom resolution. Sequencing used immunoSEQ multiplex PCR; TCRdb keeps in-frame clones, though not all of them. The sample yields about 330,000 clones, nearly 90% seen once. The clonotype was recovered from a woman aged 25 to 39 who had recovered from COVID-19. What was sequenced was PBMCs or T cells enriched from blood (not recorded which). The genes are TRBV30 and TRBJ2-1; D unclear. CDR3 loop: CAWSGGLGVTQFF. The CDR3 DNA reads TGTGCCTGGAGTGGAGGCCTAGGAGTAACGCAGTTCTTC.